This is a list of T cell receptor beta chains from one sample in a study of T-cell reconstitution after alpha-beta-depleted transplantation in children. TCRdb used MiXCR to reprocess the PCR reads, holding one entry per CDR3 protein. Among roughly 570,000 distinct CDR3 sequences listed, roughly 30% were seen once. The starting material was PBMCs, obtained before TCRalphabeta/CD19-depleted stem cell transplant. These receptor sequences come from a boy under three years old with Wiskott-Aldrich syndrome, due to receive a stem cell transplant. Each CDR3 is given with its conserved first and last residue. D genes are given only for firm matches. For some rows the clone size is stated as once, few or many, or as a class when expanded; others skip it.

v_gene,abundance,j_gene,d_gene,CDR3aa,CDR3nt
TRBV5-6,.,TRBJ1-2,.,CASSLAYGYTF,TGTGCCAGCAGCTTGGCCTATGGCTACACCTTC
TRBV7-2,few,TRBJ2-5,.,CASSLGVGLKTQYF,TGTGCCAGCAGCTTAGGTGTAGGGTTGAAGACCCAGTACTTC
TRBV20-1,.,TRBJ1-1,.,CSARDIGTEAFF,TGCAGTGCTAGGGACATAGGAACTGAAGCTTTCTTT
TRBV7-9,few,TRBJ2-1,TRBD2,CASRVAGVSNEQFF,TGTGCCAGCAGGGTAGCGGGAGTATCTAATGAGCAGTTCTTC
TRBV7-9,.,TRBJ2-1,.,CASSLAPRSGLDEQFF,TGTGCCAGCAGCTTAGCTCCTCGGTCAGGGTTGGATGAGCAGTTCTTC
TRBV12-3/TRBV12-4,.,TRBJ1-6,.,CASSFPGGASPLHF,TGTGCCAGCAGTTTTCCCGGAGGAGCATCACCCCTCCACTTT
TRBV5-5,few,TRBJ2-1,TRBD2,CASSLKGLAGYNEQFF,TGTGCCAGCAGCTTGAAGGGACTAGCCGGATACAATGAGCAGTTCTTC
TRBV5-1,.,TRBJ2-7,TRBD1,CASSLDRGPFEQYF,TGCGCCAGCAGCTTGGACAGGGGGCCTTTCGAGCAGTACTTC
TRBV18,few,TRBJ2-1,.,CASSPVLGNEQFF,TGTGCCAGCTCACCAGTCTTAGGGAATGAGCAGTTCTTC
TRBV20-1,.,TRBJ2-7,.,CSARVSSPSYEQYF,TGCAGTGCTAGAGTTAGCTCCCCTTCCTACGAGCAGTACTTC
TRBV4-1,.,TRBJ2-7,.,CASSQDGAGGGEQYF,TGCGCCAGCAGCCAAGATGGGGCAGGTGGGGGCGAGCAGTACTTC
TRBV30,once,TRBJ2-3,TRBD2,CAWSVIAGAPDTQYF,TGTGCCTGGAGTGTGATAGCGGGAGCCCCGGATACGCAGTATTTT
TRBV12-3/TRBV12-4,.,TRBJ2-4,TRBD1,CASRDRGLRNIQYF,TGTGCCAGCAGGGACAGGGGGCTACGAAACATTCAGTACTTC
TRBV5-1,once,TRBJ2-3,TRBD2,CASSLDPGLVTDTQYF,TGCGCCAGCAGCTTGGACCCGGGACTAGTCACAGATACGCAGTATTTT
TRBV7-2,.,TRBJ2-7,.,CASSVPGLIYEQYF,TGTGCCAGCAGCGTACCGGGACTGATCTACGAGCAGTACTTC
TRBV12-3/TRBV12-4,.,TRBJ2-1,TRBD2,CASRGLAGGLEQFF,TGTGCCAGCAGGGGACTAGCGGGAGGGCTGGAGCAGTTCTTC
TRBV27,.,TRBJ2-1,TRBD1,CASSIRDSYNEQFF,TGTGCCAGCAGTATCCGGGACAGCTACAATGAGCAGTTCTTC
TRBV12-3/TRBV12-4,.,TRBJ1-1,.,CASSLTLSGDTEAFF,TGTGCCAGCAGTTTAACCCTGTCCGGGGACACTGAAGCTTTCTTT
TRBV20-1,.,TRBJ1-5,.,CSATKPRGASNQPQHF,TGCAGTGCTACTAAACCCAGGGGTGCAAGCAATCAGCCCCAGCATTTT
TRBV24-1,.,TRBJ2-3,.,CATSDSRDSTDTQYF,TGTGCCACCAGTGACTCGAGGGACAGCACAGATACGCAGTATTTT
TRBV5-5,.,TRBJ1-2,TRBD1,CASSLLGQKINGYTF,TGTGCCAGCAGCTTGTTGGGACAGAAGATAAATGGCTACACCTTC
TRBV20-1,few,TRBJ1-5,TRBD1,CSAREGARSNQPQHF,TGCAGTGCTAGGGAGGGGGCGAGGAGCAATCAGCCCCAGCATTTT
TRBV7-9,few,TRBJ2-7,TRBD1,CASSLGDRSSEQYF,TGTGCCAGCAGCTTGGGGGACAGATCTAGCGAGCAGTACTTC
TRBV24-1,.,TRBJ2-3,TRBD1,CATSDGSTGGADTQYF,TGTGCCACCAGTGATGGCTCGACAGGGGGCGCAGATACGCAGTATTTT
TRBV19,few,TRBJ2-1,TRBD2,CASSVAGWGYNEQFF,TGTGCCAGTAGTGTAGCGGGTTGGGGATACAATGAGCAGTTCTTC
TRBV7-2,many,TRBJ2-2,.,CASSLGSRGPEYGELFF,TGTGCCAGCAGCTTAGGAAGTCGGGGTCCGGAGTACGGGGAGCTGTTTTTT
TRBV5-1,many,TRBJ2-2,TRBD2,CASSLSGTSIGWGGELFF,TGCGCCAGCAGCTTGTCCGGGACTAGTATCGGATGGGGCGGGGAGCTGTTTTTT
TRBV28,few,TRBJ2-5,.,CASTLPGLQETQYF,TGTGCCAGCACCCTCCCGGGACTCCAAGAGACCCAGTACTTC
TRBV20-1,.,TRBJ2-7,.,CSARDEGSSYEQYF,TGCAGTGCTAGAGACGAGGGATCCTCCTACGAGCAGTACTTC
TRBV7-2,few,TRBJ2-5,.,CASRRQVGKTQYF,TGTGCCAGCAGAAGACAGGTGGGGAAGACCCAGTACTTC
TRBV29-1,few,TRBJ2-1,.,CSVEDVGRRQFF,TGCAGCGTTGAAGATGTCGGGAGACGGCAGTTCTTC
TRBV20-1,.,TRBJ2-1,TRBD1,CSASPTGGEQFF,TGCAGTGCTAGCCCTACAGGGGGTGAGCAGTTCTTC
TRBV9,.,TRBJ2-2,TRBD1,CASSGRTGTTGELFF,TGTGCCAGCAGCGGTCGGACAGGAACCACCGGGGAGCTGTTTTTT
TRBV18,.,TRBJ2-7,.,CASSPPRPNYEQYF,TGTGCCAGCTCACCACCTCGGCCTAACTACGAGCAGTACTTC
TRBV27,few,TRBJ2-6,.,CASSFQSPGTLSGANVLTF,TGTGCCAGCAGTTTCCAGAGCCCAGGGACCCTATCCGGGGCCAACGTCCTGACTTTC
TRBV20-1,few,TRBJ2-1,.,CRPGGLGSLEQFF,TGCAGGCCTGGCGGCCTAGGATCATTGGAGCAGTTCTTC
TRBV7-8,few,TRBJ2-1,.,CASSFHSVANDEQFF,TGTGCCAGCAGCTTCCATAGCGTGGCTAACGATGAGCAGTTCTTC
TRBV9,few,TRBJ2-7,.,CASSVGVSPYEQYF,TGTGCCAGCAGCGTAGGCGTCAGTCCCTACGAGCAGTACTTC
TRBV5-1,.,TRBJ2-1,TRBD2,CASSFLALAGDFNEQFF,TGCGCCAGCAGCTTTTTAGCGCTAGCGGGAGATTTCAATGAGCAGTTCTTC
TRBV5-1,.,TRBJ2-1,TRBD1,CASSLGPQGAFYNEQFF,TGCGCCAGCAGCTTGGGCCCACAGGGGGCGTTCTACAATGAGCAGTTCTTC
TRBV11-1,few,TRBJ2-4,.,CASSLAFGVAIGKNIQYF,TGTGCCAGCAGCTTGGCGTTTGGTGTGGCAATCGGGAAAAACATTCAGTACTTC
TRBV10-3,.,TRBJ2-1,.,CAISERQYNEQFF,TGTGCCATCAGTGAGCGGCAGTACAATGAGCAGTTCTTC
TRBV4-2,few,TRBJ2-2,.,CASSQDWTVTTGELFF,TGTGCCAGCAGCCAAGATTGGACGGTTACCACCGGGGAGCTGTTTTTT
TRBV7-6,.,TRBJ2-1,.,CASSYLGDYNEQFF,TGTGCCAGCAGCTACCTCGGAGACTACAATGAGCAGTTCTTC
TRBV7-2,few,TRBJ2-3,.,CASSLAKGYTDTQYF,TGTGCCAGCAGCTTAGCGAAGGGGTACACAGATACGCAGTATTTT
TRBV5-1,many,TRBJ2-3,.,CASSLVTGDTQYF,TGCGCCAGCAGCTTGGTTACGGGAGATACGCAGTATTTT
TRBV5-1,few,TRBJ1-2,TRBD1,CASSRDSTSNYGYTF,TGCGCCAGCAGCCGGGACAGTACTTCTAACTATGGCTACACCTTC
TRBV5-1,.,TRBJ2-1,.,CASSWTGLLDNEQFF,TGCGCCAGCAGCTGGACCGGACTACTCGACAATGAGCAGTTCTTC
TRBV20-1,.,TRBJ2-5,TRBD2,CSARGLAGVVETQYF,TGCAGTGCCCGGGGACTAGCGGGAGTCGTAGAGACCCAGTACTTC
TRBV27,few,TRBJ2-1,TRBD1,CASSWDRGSYNEQFF,TGTGCCAGCAGTTGGGACAGGGGCTCCTACAATGAGCAGTTCTTC